This TCR beta chain was sequenced in a study of T cell changes during pregnancy in multiple sclerosis. The V gene lost 5 bases and the J gene lost 0 bases, with 16 bases spanning the gap. The CDR3 is made up of 16 amino acids. CDR1 and CDR2 (germline): SGHKS, YYEKEE (reference sequence). Libraries were prepared by immunoSEQ multiplex PCR; TCRdb keeps only in-frame clonotypes and omits some of them. The sample gives tens of thousands of clones, almost 90% of which show up once; roughly 1.5% is in the top ten. J is TRBJ2-3 and V is TRBV5-5; weak D call: TRBD2 (5 bases). This clonotype was sampled from a female donor in good health, enrolled as a control in a pregnancy study. Source: peripheral blood, taken in the first trimester of pregnancy. The CDR3 DNA sequence: TGTGCCAGCAGTCTCAGCCGGGGATTTAGCACAGATACGCAGTATTTT. It encodes CASSLSRGFSTDTQYF.